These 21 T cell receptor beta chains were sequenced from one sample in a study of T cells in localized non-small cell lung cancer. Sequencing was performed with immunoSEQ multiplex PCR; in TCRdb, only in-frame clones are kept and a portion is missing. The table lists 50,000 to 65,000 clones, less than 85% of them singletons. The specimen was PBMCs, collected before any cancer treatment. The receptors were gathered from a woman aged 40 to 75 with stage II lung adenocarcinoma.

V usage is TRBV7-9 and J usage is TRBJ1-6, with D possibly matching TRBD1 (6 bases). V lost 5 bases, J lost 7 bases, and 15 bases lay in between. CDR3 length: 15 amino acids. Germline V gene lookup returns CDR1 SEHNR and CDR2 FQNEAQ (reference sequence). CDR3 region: CASSQQGGRNSPLHF. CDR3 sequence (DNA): TGTGCCAGCAGCCAACAGGGTGGTCGGAATTCACCCCTCCACTTT.

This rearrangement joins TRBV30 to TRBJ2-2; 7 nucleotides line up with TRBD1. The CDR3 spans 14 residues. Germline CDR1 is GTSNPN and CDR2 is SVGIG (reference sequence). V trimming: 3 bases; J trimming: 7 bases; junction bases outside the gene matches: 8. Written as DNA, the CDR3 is TGTGCCTGGAGCGCCGCAGGGGGAAACGGGGAGCTGTTTTTT. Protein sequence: CAWSAAGGNGELFF.

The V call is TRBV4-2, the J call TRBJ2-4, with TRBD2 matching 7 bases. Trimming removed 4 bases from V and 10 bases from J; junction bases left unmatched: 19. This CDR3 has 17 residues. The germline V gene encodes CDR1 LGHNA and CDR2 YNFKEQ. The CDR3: CASSLSSRGDSVGIQYF. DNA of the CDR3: TGTGCCAGCAGCCTTTCCAGCCGGGGGGACTCGGTAGGGATTCAGTACTTC.

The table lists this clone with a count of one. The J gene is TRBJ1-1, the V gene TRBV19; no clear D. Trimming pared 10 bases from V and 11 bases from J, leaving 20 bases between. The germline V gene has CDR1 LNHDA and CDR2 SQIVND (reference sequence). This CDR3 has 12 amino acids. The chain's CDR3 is CAISSEKGTAFF. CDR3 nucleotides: TGTGCCATTTCCTCGGAGAAAGGAACGGCTTTCTTT.

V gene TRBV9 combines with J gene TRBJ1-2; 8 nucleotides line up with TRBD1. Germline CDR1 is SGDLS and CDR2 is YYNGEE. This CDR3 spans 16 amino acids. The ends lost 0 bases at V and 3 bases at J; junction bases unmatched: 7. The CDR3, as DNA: TGTGCCAGCAGCGTAGAAGGCCAGGGGGCTTACTATGGCTACACCTTC. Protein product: CASSVEGQGAYYGYTF.

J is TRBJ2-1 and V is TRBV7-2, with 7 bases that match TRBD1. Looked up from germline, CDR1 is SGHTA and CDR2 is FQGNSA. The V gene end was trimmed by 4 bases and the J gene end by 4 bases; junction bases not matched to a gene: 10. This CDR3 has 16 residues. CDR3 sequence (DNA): TGTGCCAGCAGCTCCGACAGGGTAACCAGATACAATGAGCAGTTCTTC. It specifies CASSSDRVTRYNEQFF.

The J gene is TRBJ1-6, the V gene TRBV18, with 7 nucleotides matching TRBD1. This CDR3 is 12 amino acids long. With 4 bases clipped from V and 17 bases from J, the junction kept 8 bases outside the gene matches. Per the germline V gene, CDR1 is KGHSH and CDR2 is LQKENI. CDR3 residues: CASSLDTGVFHF. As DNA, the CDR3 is TGTGCCAGCTCACTGGATACAGGGGTTTTCCACTTT.

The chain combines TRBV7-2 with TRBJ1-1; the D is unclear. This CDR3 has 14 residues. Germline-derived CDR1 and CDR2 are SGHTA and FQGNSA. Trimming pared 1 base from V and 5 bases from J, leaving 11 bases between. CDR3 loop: CASSLGWGWTEAFF. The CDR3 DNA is TGTGCCAGCAGCTTAGGGTGGGGATGGACTGAAGCTTTCTTT.

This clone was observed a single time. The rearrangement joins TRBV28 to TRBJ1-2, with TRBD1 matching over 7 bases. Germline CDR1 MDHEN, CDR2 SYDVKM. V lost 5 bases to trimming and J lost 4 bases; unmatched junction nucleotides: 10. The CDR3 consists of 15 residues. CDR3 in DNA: TGTGCCAGCAGTACTTACCGACAGGGCTTCTATGGCTACACCTTC. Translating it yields CASSTYRQGFYGYTF.

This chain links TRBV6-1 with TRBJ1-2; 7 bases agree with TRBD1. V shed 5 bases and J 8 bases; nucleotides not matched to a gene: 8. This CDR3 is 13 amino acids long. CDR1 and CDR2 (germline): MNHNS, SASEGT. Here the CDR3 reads CASSKTGLLGYTF. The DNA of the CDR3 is TGTGCCAGCAGTAAGACAGGGTTACTAGGCTACACCTTC.

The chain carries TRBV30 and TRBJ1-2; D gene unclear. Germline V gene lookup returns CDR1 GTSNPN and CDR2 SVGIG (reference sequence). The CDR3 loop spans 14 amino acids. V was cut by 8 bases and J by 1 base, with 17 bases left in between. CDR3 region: CALASEAYNYGYTF. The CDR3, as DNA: TGTGCCCTTGCGTCAGAAGCCTATAACTATGGCTACACCTTC.

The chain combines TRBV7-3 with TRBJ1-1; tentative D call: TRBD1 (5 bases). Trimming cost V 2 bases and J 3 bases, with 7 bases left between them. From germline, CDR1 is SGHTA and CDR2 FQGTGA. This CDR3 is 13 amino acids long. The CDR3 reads CASSLVGDTEAFF. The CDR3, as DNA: TGTGCCAGCAGCTTAGTGGGGGACACTGAAGCTTTCTTT.

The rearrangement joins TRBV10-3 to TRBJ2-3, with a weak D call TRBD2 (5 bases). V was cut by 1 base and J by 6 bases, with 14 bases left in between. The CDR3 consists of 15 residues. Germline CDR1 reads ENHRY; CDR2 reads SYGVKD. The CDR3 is CAISEYQRSPDTQYF. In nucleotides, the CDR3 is TGTGCCATCAGTGAGTACCAGCGGAGTCCCGATACGCAGTATTTT.

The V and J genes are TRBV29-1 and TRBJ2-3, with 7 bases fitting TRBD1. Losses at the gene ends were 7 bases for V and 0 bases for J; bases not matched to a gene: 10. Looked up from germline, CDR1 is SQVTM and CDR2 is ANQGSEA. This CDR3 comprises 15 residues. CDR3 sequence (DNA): TGCAGCGCGGCAACAGGGGCTCACAGCACAGATACGCAGTATTTT. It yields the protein CSAATGAHSTDTQYF.

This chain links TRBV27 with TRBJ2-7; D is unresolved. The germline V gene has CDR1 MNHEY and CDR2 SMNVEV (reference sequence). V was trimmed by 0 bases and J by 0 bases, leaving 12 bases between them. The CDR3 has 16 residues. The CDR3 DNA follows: TGTGCCAGCAGTTTATCTGGTGACACATACTCCTACGAGCAGTACTTC. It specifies CASSLSGDTYSYEQYF.

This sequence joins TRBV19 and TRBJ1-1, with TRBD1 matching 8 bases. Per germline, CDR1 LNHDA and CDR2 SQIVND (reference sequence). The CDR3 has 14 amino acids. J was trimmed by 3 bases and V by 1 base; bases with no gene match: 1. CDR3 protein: CASSIGTGHTEAFF. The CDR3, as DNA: TGTGCCAGTAGTATAGGGACAGGGCACACTGAAGCTTTCTTT.

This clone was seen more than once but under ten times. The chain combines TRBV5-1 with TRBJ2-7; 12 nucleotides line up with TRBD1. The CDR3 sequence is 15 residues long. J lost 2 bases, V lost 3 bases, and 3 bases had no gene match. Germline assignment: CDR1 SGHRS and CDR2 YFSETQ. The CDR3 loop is CASSWGQGATYEQYF. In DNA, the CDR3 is TGCGCCAGCAGCTGGGGACAGGGGGCGACCTACGAGCAGTACTTC.

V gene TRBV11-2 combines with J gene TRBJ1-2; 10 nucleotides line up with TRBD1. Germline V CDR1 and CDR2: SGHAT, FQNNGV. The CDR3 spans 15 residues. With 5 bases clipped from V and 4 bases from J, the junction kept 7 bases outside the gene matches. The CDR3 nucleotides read TGTGCCAGCAGCCTCCTCGGGACAGGGGTCTATGGCTACACCTTC. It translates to CASSLLGTGVYGYTF.

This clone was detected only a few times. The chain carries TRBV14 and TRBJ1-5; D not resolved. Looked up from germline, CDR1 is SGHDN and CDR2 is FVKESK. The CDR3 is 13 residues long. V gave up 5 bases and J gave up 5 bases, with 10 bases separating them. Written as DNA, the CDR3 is TGTGCCAGCAGCGCCTCTCAGGATCAGCCCCAGCATTTT. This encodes CASSASQDQPQHF. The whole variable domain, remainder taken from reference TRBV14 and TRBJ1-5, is EAGVTQFPSHSVIEKGQTVTLRCDPISGHDNLYWYRRVMGKEIKFLLHFVKESKQDESGMPNNRFLAERTGGTYSTLKVQPAELEDSGVYFCASSASQDQPQHFGDGTRLSIL.

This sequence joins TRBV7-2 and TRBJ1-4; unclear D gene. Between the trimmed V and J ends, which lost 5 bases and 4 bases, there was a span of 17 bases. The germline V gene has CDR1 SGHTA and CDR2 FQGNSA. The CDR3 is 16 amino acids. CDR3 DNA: TGTGCCAGCAGCCCCATTCTCGGCGTGAGTAATGAAAAACTGTTTTTT. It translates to CASSPILGVSNEKLFF.

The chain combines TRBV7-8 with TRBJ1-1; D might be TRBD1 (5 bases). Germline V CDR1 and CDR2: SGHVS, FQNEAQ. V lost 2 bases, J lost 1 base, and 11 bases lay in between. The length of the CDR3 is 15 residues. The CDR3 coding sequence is TGTGCCAGCAGCTTAATCTCGGGGGGGAACACTGAAGCTTTCTTT. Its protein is CASSLISGGNTEAFF.